The following is a TCR beta chain sequence with its context. These data belong to a study of blood T cell repertoires in COVID-19. About the research overall: There were acute and convalescent COVID-19 samples, and they came from the United States, Italy and Spain. From T cells, B-cell-depleted T cells, or PBMCs came the material, which was cDNA or gDNA.

As handled by the study authors: How many nucleated cells were present was estimated from reference gene primer amplification. The method was immunoSEQ multiplex PCR; TCRdb's version includes in-frame clones alone and lacks a portion of them. V, J and clone size are taken as reported in that table, and D and trimming were inferred from the DNA itself. The table records tens of thousands of clones, 60% to 85% of them present only once. Germline CDR1 and CDR2: SGHTA and FQGNSA. The trim removed 5 bases at V and 10 bases at J, leaving 11 bases unmatched. The CDR3 is 14 residues long. The TCR was taken from a human donor in a cohort sampled during active COVID-19. The sample taken for sequencing was peripheral blood. The V call is TRBV7-2, the J call TRBJ2-3; 8 bases match TRBD2. The CDR3 nucleotides are TGTGCCAGCAGCGCATCAGCGGGGGCCGCGGCGCAGTATTTT. Translated: CASSASAGAAAQYF.